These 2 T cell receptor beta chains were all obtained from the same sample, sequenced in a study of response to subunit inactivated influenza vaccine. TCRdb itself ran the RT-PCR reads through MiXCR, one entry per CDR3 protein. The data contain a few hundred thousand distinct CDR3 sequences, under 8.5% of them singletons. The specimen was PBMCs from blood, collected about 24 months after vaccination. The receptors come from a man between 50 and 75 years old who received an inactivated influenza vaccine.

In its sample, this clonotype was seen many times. The CDR3 loop reads CASSPRAEGGYTF. The CDR3 bases are TGCGCCAGCAGTCCCCGGGCAGAGGGCGGCTACACCTTC. The chain employs TRBV5-1 and TRBJ1-2; D not certain. The V gene lost 5 bases and the J gene lost 8 bases, with 16 bases spanning the gap. Germline V lookup: CDR1 SGHRS, CDR2 YFSETQ. The CDR3 loop spans 13 amino acids. The full variable domain, its missing parts supplied by reference TRBV5-1 and TRBJ1-2, is KAGVTQTPRYLIKTRGQQVTLSCSPISGHRSVSWYQQTPGQGLQFLFEYFSETQRNKGNFPGRFSGRQFSNSRSEMNVSTLELGDSALYLCASSPRAEGGYTFGSGTRLTVV.

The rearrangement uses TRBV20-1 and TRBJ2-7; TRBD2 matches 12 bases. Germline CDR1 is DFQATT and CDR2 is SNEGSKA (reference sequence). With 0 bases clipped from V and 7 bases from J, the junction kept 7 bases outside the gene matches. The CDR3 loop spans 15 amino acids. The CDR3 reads CSARDRASGRGEQYF. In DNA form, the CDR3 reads TGCAGTGCTAGAGATCGGGCTAGCGGGAGGGGGGAGCAGTACTTC.